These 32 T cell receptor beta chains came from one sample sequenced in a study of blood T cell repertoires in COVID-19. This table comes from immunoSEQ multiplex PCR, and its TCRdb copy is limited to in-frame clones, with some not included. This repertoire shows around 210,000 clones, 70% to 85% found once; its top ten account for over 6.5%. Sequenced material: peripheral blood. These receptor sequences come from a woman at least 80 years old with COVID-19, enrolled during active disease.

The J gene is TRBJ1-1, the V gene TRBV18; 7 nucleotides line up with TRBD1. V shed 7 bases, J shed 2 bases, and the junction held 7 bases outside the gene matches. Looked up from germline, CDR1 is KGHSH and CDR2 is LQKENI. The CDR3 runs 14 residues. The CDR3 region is CASYDRALNTEAFF. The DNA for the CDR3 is TGTGCCAGCTACGACAGGGCTCTAAACACTGAAGCTTTCTTT.

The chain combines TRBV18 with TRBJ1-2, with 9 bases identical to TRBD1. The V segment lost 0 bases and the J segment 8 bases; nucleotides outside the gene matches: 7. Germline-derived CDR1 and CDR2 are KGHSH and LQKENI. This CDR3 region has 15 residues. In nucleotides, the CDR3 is TGTGCCAGCTCACCACCGGACAGGGGTAGTGAGGGCTACACCTTC. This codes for CASSPPDRGSEGYTF.

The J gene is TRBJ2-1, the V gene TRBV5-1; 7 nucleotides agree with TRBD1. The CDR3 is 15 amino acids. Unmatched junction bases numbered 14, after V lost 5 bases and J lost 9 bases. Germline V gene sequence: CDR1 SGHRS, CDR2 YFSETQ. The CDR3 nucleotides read TGCGCCAGCAGAAAGTCAGGACAGGTGGGTGGTGAGCAGTTCTTC. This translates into CASRKSGQVGGEQFF.

The CDR3 here is CASSALLYNEQFF. In DNA form, the CDR3 reads TGTGCCAGCAGCGCCCTTCTCTACAATGAGCAGTTCTTC. The chain is built from TRBV9 and TRBJ2-1, with D hard to call. CDR1 is SGDLS, CDR2 YYNGEE, per germline. V was cut by 3 bases and J by 3 bases, with 7 bases left in between. The CDR3 is made up of 13 amino acids.

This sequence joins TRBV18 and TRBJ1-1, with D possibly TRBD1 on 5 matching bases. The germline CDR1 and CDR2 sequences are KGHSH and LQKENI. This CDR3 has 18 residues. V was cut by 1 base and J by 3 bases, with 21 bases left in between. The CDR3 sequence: CASSPLSRQGVSDTEAFF. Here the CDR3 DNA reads TGTGCCAGCTCACCACTCAGTAGGCAGGGTGTGTCGGACACTGAAGCTTTCTTT. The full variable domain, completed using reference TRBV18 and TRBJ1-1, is NAGVMQNPRHLVRRRGQEARLRCSPMKGHSHVYWYRQLPEEGLKFMVYLQKENIIDESGMPKERFSAEFPKEGPSILRIQQVVRGDSAAYFCASSPLSRQGVSDTEAFFGQGTRLTVV.

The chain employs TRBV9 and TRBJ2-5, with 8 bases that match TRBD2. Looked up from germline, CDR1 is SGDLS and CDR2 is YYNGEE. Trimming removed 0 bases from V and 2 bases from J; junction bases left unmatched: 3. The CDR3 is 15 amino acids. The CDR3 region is CASSVAGGVQETQYF. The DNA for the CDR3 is TGTGCCAGCAGCGTAGCGGGAGGGGTTCAAGAGACCCAGTACTTC.

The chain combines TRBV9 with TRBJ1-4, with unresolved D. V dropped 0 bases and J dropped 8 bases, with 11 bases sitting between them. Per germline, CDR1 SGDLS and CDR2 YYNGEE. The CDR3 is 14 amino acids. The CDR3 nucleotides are TGTGCCAGCAGCGTAGGCGACCCGGGGGAAAAACTGTTTTTT. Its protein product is CASSVGDPGEKLFF.

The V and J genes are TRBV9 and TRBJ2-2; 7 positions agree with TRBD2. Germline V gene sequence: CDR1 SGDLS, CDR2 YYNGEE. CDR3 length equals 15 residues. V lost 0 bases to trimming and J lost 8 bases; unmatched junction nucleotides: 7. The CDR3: CASSVGEGLSGELFF. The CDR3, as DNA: TGTGCCAGCAGCGTAGGAGAGGGACTATCGGGGGAGCTGTTTTTT.

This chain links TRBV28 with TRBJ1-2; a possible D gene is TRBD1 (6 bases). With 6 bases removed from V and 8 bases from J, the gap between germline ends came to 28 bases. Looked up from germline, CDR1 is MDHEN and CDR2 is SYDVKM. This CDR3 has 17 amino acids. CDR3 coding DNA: TGTGCCAGCAGCCGGGGGGCCAGGGGAGGGTTTAGTAGCGGCTACACCTTC. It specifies CASSRGARGGFSSGYTF.

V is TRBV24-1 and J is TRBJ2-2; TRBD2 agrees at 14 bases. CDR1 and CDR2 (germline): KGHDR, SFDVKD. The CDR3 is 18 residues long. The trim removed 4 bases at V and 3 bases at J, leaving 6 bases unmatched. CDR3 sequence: CATSDPEGLAGDTGELFF. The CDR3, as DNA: TGTGCCACCAGTGACCCGGAGGGACTAGCGGGAGACACCGGGGAGCTGTTTTTT.

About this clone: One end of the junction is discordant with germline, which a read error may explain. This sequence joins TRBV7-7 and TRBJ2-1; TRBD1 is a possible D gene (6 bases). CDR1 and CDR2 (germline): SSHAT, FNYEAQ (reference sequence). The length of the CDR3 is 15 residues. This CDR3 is CASSLQQGTHNEQFF. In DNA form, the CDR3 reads TGTGCTAGCAGCTTGCAACAGGGTACTCACAATGAGCAGTTCTTC. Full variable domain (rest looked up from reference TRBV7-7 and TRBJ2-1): GAGVSQSPRYKVTKRGQDVTLRCDPISSHATLYWYQQALGQGPEFLTYFNYEAQPDKSGLPSDRFSAERPEGSISTLTIQRTEQRDSAMYRCASSLQQGTHNEQFFGPGTRLTVL.

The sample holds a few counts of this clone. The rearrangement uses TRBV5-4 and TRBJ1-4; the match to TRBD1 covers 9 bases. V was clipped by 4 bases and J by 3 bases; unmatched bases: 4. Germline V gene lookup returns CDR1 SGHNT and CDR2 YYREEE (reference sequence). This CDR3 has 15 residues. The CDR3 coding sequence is TGTGCCAGCAGCACGGGGGACAGGGCTAATGAAAAACTGTTTTTT. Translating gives CASSTGDRANEKLFF.

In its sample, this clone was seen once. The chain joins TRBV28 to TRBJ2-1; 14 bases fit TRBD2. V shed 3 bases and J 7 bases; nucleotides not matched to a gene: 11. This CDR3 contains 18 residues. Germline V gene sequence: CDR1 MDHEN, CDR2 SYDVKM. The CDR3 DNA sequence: TGTGCCAGCAGTTTGGGGGGAGGGACTAGCGGGAGAAAGAATGAGCAGTTCTTC. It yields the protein CASSLGGGTSGRKNEQFF.

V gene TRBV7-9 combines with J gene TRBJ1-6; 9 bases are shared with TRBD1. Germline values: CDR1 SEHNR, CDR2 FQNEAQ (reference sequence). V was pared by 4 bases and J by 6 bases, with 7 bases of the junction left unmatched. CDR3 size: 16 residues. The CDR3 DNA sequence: TGTGCCAGCAGCTCCCCCGGACAGGGGCCTAATTCACCCCTCCACTTT. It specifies CASSSPGQGPNSPLHF.

This CDR3 is CASSIGGGAPYGYTF. The CDR3 bases are TGTGCCAGTAGTATAGGCGGGGGCGCCCCATATGGCTACACCTTC. The rearrangement uses TRBV19 and TRBJ1-2; perhaps TRBD1 as D (6 bases). The CDR3 consists of 15 residues. Germline assignment: CDR1 LNHDA and CDR2 SQIVND (reference sequence). The germline V and J ends were trimmed by 1 base and 5 bases, with 14 bases remaining between them.

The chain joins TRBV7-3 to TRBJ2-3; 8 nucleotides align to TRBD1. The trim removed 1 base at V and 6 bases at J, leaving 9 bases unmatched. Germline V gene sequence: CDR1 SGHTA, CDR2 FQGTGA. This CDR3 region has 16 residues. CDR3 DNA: TGTGCCAGCAGCTTAAGGGGTGGGCGGACAGGGGATACGCAGTATTTT. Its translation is CASSLRGGRTGDTQYF.

The CDR3 nucleotides read TGTGCCAGCAGTCTCTTAGCGGGAGTGGGGCAAGAGACCCAGTACTTC. Translation: CASSLLAGVGQETQYF. The V and J genes are TRBV27 and TRBJ2-5; 9 bases map to TRBD2. Germline V lookup: CDR1 MNHEY, CDR2 SMNVEV (reference sequence). The CDR3 contains 16 residues. V gave up 5 bases and J gave up 2 bases; unmatched junction bases: 9.

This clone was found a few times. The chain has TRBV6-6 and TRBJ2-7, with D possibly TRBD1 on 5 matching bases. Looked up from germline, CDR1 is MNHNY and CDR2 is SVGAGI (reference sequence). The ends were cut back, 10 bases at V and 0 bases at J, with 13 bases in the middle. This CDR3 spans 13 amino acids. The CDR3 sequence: CATTDIPSYEQYF. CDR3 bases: TGTGCCACCACGGACATTCCCTCCTACGAGCAGTACTTC.

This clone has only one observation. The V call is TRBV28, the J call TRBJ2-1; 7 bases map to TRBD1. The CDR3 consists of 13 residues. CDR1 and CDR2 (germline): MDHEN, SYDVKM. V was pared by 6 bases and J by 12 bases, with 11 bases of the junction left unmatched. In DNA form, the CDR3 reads TGTGCCAGCAGCCGCCAACAGGGGAAAGGGCAGTTCTTC. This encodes CASSRQQGKGQFF.

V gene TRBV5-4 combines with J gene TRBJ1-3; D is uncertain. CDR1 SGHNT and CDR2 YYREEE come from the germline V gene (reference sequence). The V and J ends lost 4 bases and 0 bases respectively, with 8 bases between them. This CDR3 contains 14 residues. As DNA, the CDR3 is TGTGCCAGCAGCCAACAGAGCTCTGGAAACACCATATATTTT. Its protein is CASSQQSSGNTIYF.

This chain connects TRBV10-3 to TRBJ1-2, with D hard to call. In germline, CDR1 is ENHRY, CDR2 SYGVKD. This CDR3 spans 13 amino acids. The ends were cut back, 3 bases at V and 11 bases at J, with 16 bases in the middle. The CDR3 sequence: CAISDVGARRYTF. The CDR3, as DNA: TGTGCCATCAGTGACGTGGGCGCACGGAGGTACACCTTC.

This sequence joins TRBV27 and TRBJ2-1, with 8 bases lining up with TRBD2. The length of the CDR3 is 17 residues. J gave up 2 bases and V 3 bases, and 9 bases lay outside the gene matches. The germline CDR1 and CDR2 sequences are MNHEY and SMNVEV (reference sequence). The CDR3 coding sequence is TGTGCCAGCAGTTTCCCGCTGAGCGGGAGTACCTACAATGAGCAGTTCTTC. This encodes CASSFPLSGSTYNEQFF.

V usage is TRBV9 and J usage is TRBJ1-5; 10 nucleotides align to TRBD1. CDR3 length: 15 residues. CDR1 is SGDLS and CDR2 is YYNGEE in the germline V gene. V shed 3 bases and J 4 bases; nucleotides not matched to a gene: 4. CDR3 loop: CASSGPGQGNQPQHF. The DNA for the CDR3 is TGTGCCAGCAGCGGACCGGGACAGGGGAATCAGCCCCAGCATTTT.

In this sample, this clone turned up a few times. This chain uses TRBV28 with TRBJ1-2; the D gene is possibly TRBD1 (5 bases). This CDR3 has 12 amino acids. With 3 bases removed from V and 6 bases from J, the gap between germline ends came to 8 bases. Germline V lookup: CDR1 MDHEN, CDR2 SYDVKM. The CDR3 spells CASSLGQNGYTF. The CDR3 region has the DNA TGTGCCAGCAGTTTGGGGCAGAATGGCTACACCTTC.

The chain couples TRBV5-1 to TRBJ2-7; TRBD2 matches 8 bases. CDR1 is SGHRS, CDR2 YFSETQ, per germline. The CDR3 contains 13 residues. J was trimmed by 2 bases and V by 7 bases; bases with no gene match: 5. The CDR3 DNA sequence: TGCGCCAGCGCAACTAGCGGCCCCTACGAGCAGTACTTC. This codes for CASATSGPYEQYF.

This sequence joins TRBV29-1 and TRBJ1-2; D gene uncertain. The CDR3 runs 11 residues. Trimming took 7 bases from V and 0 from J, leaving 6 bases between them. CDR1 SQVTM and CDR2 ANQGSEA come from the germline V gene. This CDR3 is CSGEANYGYTF. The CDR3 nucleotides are TGCAGCGGCGAGGCTAACTATGGCTACACCTTC. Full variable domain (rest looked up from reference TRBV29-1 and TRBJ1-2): SAVISQKPSRDICQRGTSLTIQCQVDSQVTMMFWYRQQPGQSLTLIATANQGSEATYESGFVIDKFPISRPNLTFSTLTVSNMSPEDSSIYLCSGEANYGYTFGSGTRLTVV.

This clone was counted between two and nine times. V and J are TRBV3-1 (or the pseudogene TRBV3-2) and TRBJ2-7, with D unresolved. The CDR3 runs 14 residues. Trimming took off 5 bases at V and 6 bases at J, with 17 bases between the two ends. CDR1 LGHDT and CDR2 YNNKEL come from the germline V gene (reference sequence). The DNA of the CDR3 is TGTGCCAGCAGCTCCCCTAGGAGCACCGGCGAGCAGTACTTC. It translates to CASSSPRSTGEQYF.

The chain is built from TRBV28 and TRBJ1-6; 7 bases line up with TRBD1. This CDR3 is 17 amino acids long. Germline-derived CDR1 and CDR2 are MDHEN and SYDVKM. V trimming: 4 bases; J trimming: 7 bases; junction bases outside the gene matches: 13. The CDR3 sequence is CASSSPQGVPQNSPLHF. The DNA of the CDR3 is TGTGCCAGCAGTTCCCCTCAGGGGGTCCCACAGAATTCACCCCTCCACTTT.

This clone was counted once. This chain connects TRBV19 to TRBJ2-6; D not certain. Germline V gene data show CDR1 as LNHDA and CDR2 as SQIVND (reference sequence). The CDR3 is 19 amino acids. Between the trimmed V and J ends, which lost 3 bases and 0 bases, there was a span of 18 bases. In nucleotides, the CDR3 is TGTGCCAGTAGTATCGGTTTCCGGTACCTACTCTCTGGGGCCAACGTCCTGACTTTC. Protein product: CASSIGFRYLLSGANVLTF.

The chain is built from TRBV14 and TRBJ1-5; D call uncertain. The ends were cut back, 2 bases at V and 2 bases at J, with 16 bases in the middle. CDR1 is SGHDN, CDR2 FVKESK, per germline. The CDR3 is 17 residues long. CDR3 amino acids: CASSQRVGGQGNQPQHF. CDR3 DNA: TGTGCCAGCAGCCAACGGGTGGGAGGGCAGGGCAATCAGCCCCAGCATTTT. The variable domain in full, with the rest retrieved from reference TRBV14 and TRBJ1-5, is EAGVTQFPSHSVIEKGQTVTLRCDPISGHDNLYWYRRVMGKEIKFLLHFVKESKQDESGMPNNRFLAERTGGTYSTLKVQPAELEDSGVYFCASSQRVGGQGNQPQHFGDGTRLSIL.

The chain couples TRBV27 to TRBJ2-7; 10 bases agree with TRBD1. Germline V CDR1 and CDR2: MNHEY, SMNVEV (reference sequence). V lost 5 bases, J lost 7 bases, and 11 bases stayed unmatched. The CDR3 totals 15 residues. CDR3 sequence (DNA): TGTGCCAGCAGTCCCTCGGGACAGGGGAGGTGGGAGCAGTACTTC. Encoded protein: CASSPSGQGRWEQYF.

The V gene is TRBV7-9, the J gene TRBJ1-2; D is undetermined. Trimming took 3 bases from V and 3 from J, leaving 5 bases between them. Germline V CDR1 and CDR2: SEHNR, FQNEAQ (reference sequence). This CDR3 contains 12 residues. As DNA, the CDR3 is TGTGCCAGCAGCTTGCGGGACTATGGCTACACCTTC. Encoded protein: CASSLRDYGYTF.